This T cell receptor (beta chain) was recovered during a study of identical twins. This CDR3 has 14 amino acids. CDR1 and CDR2 from the germline V gene are DFQATT and SNEGSKA (reference sequence). V trimming: 1 base; J trimming: 5 bases; junction bases outside the gene matches: 5. TCRdb recomputed calls from the 5' RACE reads with MiXCR, one row per CDR3 protein. The sample has hundreds of thousands of distinct CDR3 sequences, roughly an eighth seen once. In addition, the sample was reused for a study of yellow fever vaccine responses in identical twins.

The source material was CD8+ T cells sorted from blood. The sequence was obtained from a woman under 30 in good health. V gene TRBV20-1 combines with J gene TRBJ2-7; 10 nucleotides agree with TRBD1. CDR3 in amino acids: CSARVTTGGDEQYV. As DNA, the CDR3 is TGCAGTGCTAGAGTAACGACAGGGGGCGACGAGCAGTACGTC.